What follows is one T cell receptor beta chain and its context. Its target is unknown. CDR3 length equals 14 residues. CDR1 and CDR2 from the germline V gene are MDHEN and SYDVKM. V dropped 6 bases and J dropped 1 base, with 12 bases sitting between them. The data belong to a study of T cell responses to AZD1222 COVID-19 vaccine. General study points: Mostly white British, mostly female donors; authors suggested clonal diversity may be underestimated. Sampling that yielded the repertoires occurred only after the peak T cell response. It was only six AZD1222 recipients who were seropositive at baseline.

Libraries were prepared by immunoSEQ multiplex PCR; TCRdb keeps only in-frame clonotypes and omits some of them. The sample lists 200,000 to 250,000 clones, about 92% occurring once. This rearrangement joins TRBV28 to TRBJ1-1, with TRBD1 as a possible D gene (5 bases). The sample in question was peripheral blood, obtained on day 0 of MenACWY control vaccination. The sequence derives from an adult in good health. The CDR3 DNA reads TGTGCCAGCAGGGCCCAGGGAGGGAACACTGAAGCTTTCTTT. Encoded protein: CASRAQGGNTEAFF.